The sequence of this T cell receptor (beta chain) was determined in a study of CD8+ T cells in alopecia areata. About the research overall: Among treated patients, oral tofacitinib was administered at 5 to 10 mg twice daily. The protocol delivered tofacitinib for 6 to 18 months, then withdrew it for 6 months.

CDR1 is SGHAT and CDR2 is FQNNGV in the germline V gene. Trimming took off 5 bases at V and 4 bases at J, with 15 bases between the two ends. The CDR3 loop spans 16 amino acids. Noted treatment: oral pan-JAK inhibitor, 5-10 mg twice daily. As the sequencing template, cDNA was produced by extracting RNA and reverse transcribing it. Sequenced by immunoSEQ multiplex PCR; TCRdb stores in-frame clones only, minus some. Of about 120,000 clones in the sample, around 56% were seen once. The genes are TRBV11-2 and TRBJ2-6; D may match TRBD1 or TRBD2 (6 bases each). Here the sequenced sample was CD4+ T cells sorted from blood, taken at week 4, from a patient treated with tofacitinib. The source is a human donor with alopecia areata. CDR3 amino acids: CASSPLWGAGANVLTF. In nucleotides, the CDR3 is TGTGCCAGCAGCCCTCTTTGGGGGGCGGGGGCCAACGTCCTGACTTTC.